Listed below are T cell receptor beta chains from one sample, sequenced in a study of beta chain features in type 1 diabetes. Profiled with immunoSEQ multiplex PCR; TCRdb holds only in-frame clones, not every one. In the table there are about 220,000 clones, roughly a tenth of which are singletons. What was sequenced was central memory CD4+ T cells from blood. All receptors derive from a man aged 18 to 30 in good health. CDR3s leave out the opening cysteine and the closing phenylalanine or tryptophan. The order of the fields is V gene, CDR3 protein.

TRBV7-9 | ASSLAGTSGRGYEQY
TRBV9 | ASSVGSGSRDSYEQY
TRBV6-6 | ASSYGYREETQY
TRBV4-3 | ASSPTWSATLYNEQF
TRBV7-9 | ASSLVNSYNEQF
TRBV4-3 | ASSQGKEQF
TRBV7-9 | ASSLVELPSSYEQY
TRBV5-6 | ASSFVARNEQF
TRBV28 | ASEDYGGATQY
TRBV10-3 | AIGLGQGKETQY
TRBV29-1 | SVGRQTSGANNEQF
TRBV6-5 | ASTGPYEQY
TRBV29-1 | SAGQSYGYT
TRBV30 | AWSRRSGETQY
TRBV4-2 | ASSQDSKGTRGNEQF
TRBV5-4 | ASSLREPTDTQY
TRBV30 | AWSVGHPQPQH
TRBV30 | AWSVRAANTEAF
TRBV10-3 | AISEGTGGNYEQY
TRBV29-1 | SVEEGLAGETQY
TRBV29-1 | SVATGGGNNEKLF
TRBV5-1 | ASSPGLALYNEQF
TRBV5-1 | ASSWDRGADTQY
TRBV18 | ASSPMDTGAEQY
TRBV30 | AWGTSGRAFEQF
TRBV28 | ASSSRQQPQH